A single TCR beta chain is shown here with its context. What it recognizes is unknown. The data are from a study of T cell responses to AZD1222 COVID-19 vaccine. Notes on the study in general: The study found Spike-specific TCR breadth and depth rose after two AZD1222 doses. Donors were chiefly white British, with a greater number of females, and clonal diversity was perhaps underestimated. Reportedly, close to half of spike-specific TCRs are directed against unmutated variant regions. Just a handful of people given AZD1222 tested seropositive at baseline.

From germline, CDR1 is LNHDA and CDR2 SQIVND (reference sequence). Between the trimmed V and J ends, which lost 5 bases and 4 bases, there was a span of 11 bases. The CDR3 sequence is 13 residues long. Here immunoSEQ multiplex PCR was the method, and the copy in TCRdb shows in-frame clones only, minus some. Found here are 95,000 to 110,000 clones, 93% of them singletons; the top ten hold more than 4%. The chain carries TRBV19 and TRBJ1-1, with D perhaps TRBD1 (6 bases). The material sequenced was peripheral blood, taken on day 0 of AZD1222 vaccination. The receptor was derived from an adult in good health. For the CDR3, the DNA is TGTGCCAGTAGTGCAACAGGGCGCACTGAAGCTTTCTTT. Amino acids: CASSATGRTEAFF.